A single sample is the source of the 19 T cell receptor beta chains below, sequenced in a study of memory CD4+ T cells and cytomegalovirus serostatus (dated by TCRdb to the late 2010s). The library was generated by the immunoSEQ multiplex PCR assay. TCRdb's version of the immuneACCESS table is confined to in-frame rearrangements and falls short of the full clone set. An unresolved V gene accounts for under half of the shortfall where checked; the remainder is of unknown origin. The sample table shows 55,000 or so clones, and more than 70% are seen once. Roughly 2% of the sample lies in the top ten. A FACSAria II was used to sort memory CD4+ T cells, defined as single viable CD3+CD4+CD8-CD45RO+ cells. Specimen: memory CD4+ T cells from blood. These TCRs come from an adult in good health and CMV-seropositive.

This clone was seen only a few times. CDR3 sequence: CASTTREFQETQYF. As DNA, the CDR3 is TGCGCCAGCACAACTCGGGAGTTCCAAGAGACCCAGTACTTC. The chain couples TRBV5-1 to TRBJ2-5, with D possibly being TRBD2 (6 bases). The CDR3 consists of 14 residues. Trimming shortened V by 6 bases and J by 1 base, and 13 bases separated the two germline ends. Looked up from germline, CDR1 is SGHRS and CDR2 is YFSETQ. The variable domain in full, completed from reference TRBV5-1 and TRBJ2-5, reads KAGVTQTPRYLIKTRGQQVTLSCSPISGHRSVSWYQQTPGQGLQFLFEYFSETQRNKGNFPGRFSGRQFSNSRSEMNVSTLELGDSALYLCASTTREFQETQYFGPGTRLLVL.

The chain uses TRBV5-1 and TRBJ1-4; 7 bases are shared with TRBD1. The trim removed 4 bases at V and 5 bases at J, leaving 5 bases unmatched. Germline values: CDR1 SGHRS, CDR2 YFSETQ. This CDR3 region has 14 residues. CDR3 sequence reads: CASSLGTENEKLFF. The CDR3, as DNA: TGCGCCAGCAGCCTCGGGACAGAGAATGAAAAACTGTTTTTT.

The V call is TRBV7-9, the J call TRBJ1-4; 7 bases match TRBD1. The CDR3 runs to 18 residues. Germline V gives CDR1 SEHNR, CDR2 FQNEAQ (reference sequence). The V gene end was trimmed by 0 bases and the J gene end by 0 bases; junction bases not matched to a gene: 7. CDR3 sequence (DNA): TGTGCCAGCAGCTTAGCGCTGGGACAGAGAGCAACTAATGAAAAACTGTTTTTT. It yields the protein CASSLALGQRATNEKLFF.

V gene TRBV5-5 combines with J gene TRBJ2-6; D unclear. Germline CDR1 is SGHKS and CDR2 is YYEKEE (reference sequence). The CDR3 loop spans 17 amino acids. V shed 2 bases and J shed 0 bases, with 12 bases lying between them. The CDR3: CASSLSSADSGANVLTF. Here the CDR3 DNA reads TGTGCCAGCAGCTTATCCAGCGCCGACTCTGGGGCCAACGTCCTGACTTTC.

The chain uses TRBV7-2 and TRBJ2-1, with a weak D call TRBD1 (6 bases). V was clipped by 3 bases and J by 7 bases, with 16 bases between them. Germline V gene sequence: CDR1 SGHTA, CDR2 FQGNSA. The CDR3 contains 15 residues. The CDR3 region is CASSFTAAGVNEQFF. CDR3 bases: TGTGCCAGCAGCTTTACCGCGGCAGGGGTGAATGAGCAGTTCTTC.

This clone was seen only a few times. The CDR3: CASSRDMVSGTQYF. CDR3 DNA sequence: TGTGCCAGCAGTCGAGATATGGTTTCGGGTACGCAGTATTTT. The chain combines TRBV2 with TRBJ2-3; D is unresolved. CDR1 and CDR2 (germline): SNHLY, FYNNEI. Between the trimmed V and J ends, which lost 5 bases and 8 bases, there was a span of 17 bases. The length of the CDR3 is 14 residues.

The chain is built from TRBV19 and TRBJ1-2; 7 positions match TRBD1. The germline gives CDR1 LNHDA, CDR2 SQIVND (reference sequence). The CDR3 runs 14 residues. Losses at the gene ends were 6 bases for V and 6 bases for J; bases not matched to a gene: 10. The CDR3 coding sequence is TGTGCCAGTAGGACTTACCCGGACAGGCATGGCTACACCTTC. Translation gives CASRTYPDRHGYTF.

The V and J genes are TRBV28 and TRBJ2-1; TRBD2 matches at 7 bases. CDR3 length: 18 amino acids. The V segment lost 5 bases and the J segment 0 bases; nucleotides outside the gene matches: 13. Germline assignment: CDR1 MDHEN and CDR2 SYDVKM. DNA for the CDR3: TGTGCCAGCAGTACGGGAGGACCCCTATATACCTCCTACAATGAGCAGTTCTTC. Residues: CASSTGGPLYTSYNEQFF. The full variable domain, with the rest looked up from reference TRBV28 and TRBJ2-1, is DVKVTQSSRYLVKRTGEKVFLECVQDMDHENMFWYRQDPGLGLRLIYFSYDVKMKEKGDIPEGYSVSREKKERFSLILESASTNQTSMYLCASSTGGPLYTSYNEQFFGPGTRLTVL.

The V gene is TRBV4-3, the J gene TRBJ2-7; 12 nucleotides agree with TRBD2. CDR1 is LGHNA, CDR2 YSLEER, per germline. Trimming cost V 0 bases and J 6 bases; bases outside gene matches: 6. This CDR3 contains 16 residues. CDR3 DNA: TGCGCCAGCAGCCAAGATCGGGCTAGCGGGAGGGTCGAGCAGTACTTC. It yields the protein CASSQDRASGRVEQYF.

J is TRBJ2-3 and V is TRBV19, with D possibly TRBD1 on 5 matching bases. Germline V lookup: CDR1 LNHDA, CDR2 SQIVND (reference sequence). The V and J ends lost 6 bases and 5 bases respectively, with 12 bases between them. The CDR3 sequence is 13 residues long. The CDR3 region has the DNA TGTGCCAGTAGGGATCCACAGGTAGATACGCAGTATTTT. This encodes CASRDPQVDTQYF.

The CDR3 sequence: CAISLGTSGRGDTQYF. CDR3 sequence (DNA): TGTGCCATCAGTTTGGGGACTAGCGGGAGGGGAGATACGCAGTATTTT. V is TRBV10-3 and J is TRBJ2-3; 16 positions match TRBD2. The germline CDR1 and CDR2 sequences are ENHRY and SYGVKD. This CDR3 has 16 residues. With 5 bases clipped from V and 5 bases from J, the junction kept 4 bases outside the gene matches.

The chain recombines TRBV2 with TRBJ2-3; TRBD2 agrees at 12 bases. Looked up from germline, CDR1 is SNHLY and CDR2 is FYNNEI. V shed 6 bases, J shed 2 bases, and the junction held 6 bases outside the gene matches. The CDR3 contains 16 residues. The CDR3 DNA sequence: TGTGCCAGCAGCACCGGACTAGCGGGGTACACAGATACGCAGTATTTT. Its translation is CASSTGLAGYTDTQYF.

The rearrangement uses TRBV14 and TRBJ1-1; D remains ambiguous. The CDR3 spans 13 residues. The germline CDR1 and CDR2 sequences are SGHDN and FVKESK. V was pared by 2 bases and J by 0 bases, with 4 bases between. The CDR3 nucleotides are TGTGCCAGCAGCCAACAGATGAACACTGAAGCTTTCTTT. Protein sequence: CASSQQMNTEAFF.

The chain combines TRBV4-1 with TRBJ2-3, with 10 bases matching TRBD2. The CDR3 spans 16 residues. Unmatched junction bases numbered 6, after V lost 1 base and J lost 5 bases. Germline V gives CDR1 MGHRA, CDR2 YSYEKL. The CDR3 nucleotides read TGCGCCAGCAGCCAAGTTTCTAGCGGGGGCTTAGATACGCAGTATTTT. Protein product: CASSQVSSGGLDTQYF.

This rearrangement joins TRBV19 to TRBJ1-2; TRBD1 aligns across 8 bases. Per the germline V gene, CDR1 is LNHDA and CDR2 is SQIVND (reference sequence). The CDR3 totals 15 residues. V was clipped by 5 bases and J by 4 bases; unmatched bases: 9. CDR3 nucleotides: TGTGCCAGTAGTTCTGGACAGGGCCCTAGCTATGGCTACACCTTC. Its translation: CASSSGQGPSYGYTF.

The rearrangement joins TRBV5-1 to TRBJ2-5, with TRBD2 identical over 9 bases. The CDR3 consists of 15 residues. V lost 2 bases, J lost 4 bases, and 6 bases stayed unmatched. CDR1 and CDR2 from the germline V gene are SGHRS and YFSETQ. The CDR3 DNA reads TGCGCCAGCAGCTTTGGGGATAGCGGGGGAGAGACCCAGTACTTC. Amino acids: CASSFGDSGGETQYF.

The V and J genes are TRBV7-2 and TRBJ2-5; 7 bases match TRBD2. Germline V gene data show CDR1 as SGHTA and CDR2 as FQGNSA. There are 14 residues in the CDR3. V shed 5 bases and J 4 bases; nucleotides not matched to a gene: 7. DNA of the CDR3: TGTGCCAGCAGCCCTAGCGGCCAGGGAGAGACCCAGTACTTC. As protein: CASSPSGQGETQYF. The variable domain in full, completed from reference TRBV7-2 and TRBJ2-5, reads GAGVSQSPSNKVTEKGKDVELRCDPISGHTALYWYRQSLGQGLEFLIYFQGNSAPDKSGLPSDRFSAERTGGSVSTLTIQRTQQEDSAVYLCASSPSGQGETQYFGPGTRLLVL.

This chain joins TRBV27 and TRBJ1-1; 7 bases are a match to TRBD1. The CDR3 is made up of 13 amino acids. CDR1 is MNHEY and CDR2 is SMNVEV in the germline V gene (reference sequence). Trimming took 5 bases from V and 5 from J; bases not matched to a gene: 5. CDR3 in DNA: TGTGCCAGCAGTACAGGGGTCTTGACTGAAGCTTTCTTT. The encoded protein is CASSTGVLTEAFF.

CDR3 coding DNA: TGTGCCAGCAGTGTACTGGGGGGGCCAGGAGATACGCAGTATTTT. Its protein product is CASSVLGGPGDTQYF. This chain joins TRBV27 and TRBJ2-3, with D possibly matching TRBD2 (7 bases). Germline CDR1 is MNHEY and CDR2 is SMNVEV (reference sequence). With 5 bases removed from V and 5 bases from J, the gap between germline ends came to 17 bases. This CDR3 comprises 15 residues.